The rows below give T cell receptor beta chains drawn from one sample of a study of shared clonotypes between healthy human individuals. Method: immunoSEQ multiplex PCR; TCRdb's copy keeps in-frame clones and lacks some. The repertoire holds roughly 480,000 clones, with around 79% as singletons. The sequencing sample was made of PBMCs. The receptors stem from a woman in her 40s in good health. Some clones in this sample may be carry-over from other donors' samples. Each CDR3 is given with its conserved first and last residue. D genes are given only for firm matches. Some rows have no size entry. The others give once, few or many, or a class for an expanded clone.

.	.	TRBV7-8	TRBJ1-1	TGTGCCAGCAGCTTAGTGATGGGGATGGGCACTGAAGCTTTCTTT	CASSLVMGMGTEAFF
.	.	TRBV6-6	TRBJ1-1	TGTGCCAGCAGTGCCGGACAGTACACTGAAGCTTTCTTT	CASSAGQYTEAFF
once	.	TRBV5-8	TRBJ1-5	TGTGCCAGCAGCTTGGCCTTCGGGGTTAGCAATCAGCCCCAGCATTTT	CASSLAFGVSNQPQHF
.	.	TRBV7-8	TRBJ1-2	TGTGCCAGCAGCTTAGGAAGGCGGATGGCTAACTATGGCTACACCTTC	CASSLGRRMANYGYTF
.	.	TRBV6-5	TRBJ2-6	TGTGCCAGCAGTTACTCGAGTGGATCTGGGGCCAACGTCCTGACTTTC	CASSYSSGSGANVLTF
few	.	TRBV27	TRBJ1-3	TGTGCCAGCAGTTTCGATCCTGGAAACACCATATATTTT	CASSFDPGNTIYF
.	TRBD1	TRBV5-1	TRBJ1-3	TGCGCCAGCAGCTTGGAATCCGGGACAGGACCCACTGGAAACACCATATATTTT	CASSLESGTGPTGNTIYF
once	TRBD2	TRBV10-3	TRBJ2-7	TGTGCCACGACCGGGACTAGCGGCTTGTACGAGCAGTACTTC	CATTGTSGLYEQYF
once	TRBD2	TRBV5-4	TRBJ2-3	TGTGCCAGCAGCCCGGGGACTAGTGTGGCAGATACGCAGTATTTT	CASSPGTSVADTQYF
.	.	TRBV28	TRBJ2-2	TGTGCCAGCAGTTTTCCCCCCGGCACCGGGGAGCTGTTTTTT	CASSFPPGTGELFF
.	TRBD2	TRBV7-2	TRBJ2-7	TGTGCCAGCAGCCCGCCTAGCGGTCCGCCCTACGAGCAGTACTTC	CASSPPSGPPYEQYF
once	.	TRBV28	TRBJ1-3	TGTGCCAGCAGTCACTCTGGAAACACCATATATTTT	CASSHSGNTIYF
.	TRBD1	TRBV10-3	TRBJ1-4	TGTGCCATCAGTGAGCAGGGACAGGGGAACGAAAAACTGTTTTTT	CAISEQGQGNEKLFF
.	TRBD2	TRBV9	TRBJ2-2	TGTGCCAGCACCGTGACTAGCGGGAGTAGCGGTGCCGGGGAGCTGTTTTTT	CASTVTSGSSGAGELFF
few	.	TRBV6-1	TRBJ2-1	TGTGCCAGTGGGACAACTTACAATGAGCAGTTCTTC	CASGTTYNEQFF
.	.	TRBV4-1	TRBJ2-7	TGCGCCAGCAGCCCCCCGGTCTGGTTTGGCTACGAGCAGTACTTC	CASSPPVWFGYEQYF
.	TRBD1	TRBV11-3	TRBJ2-7	TGTGCCAGCAGCCAGAGGACAGGGGCAGAGCAGTACTTC	CASSQRTGAEQYF
.	.	TRBV5-1	TRBJ2-3	TGCGCCAGCAGCTTGTGGGGAGGAGATACGCAGTATTTT	CASSLWGGDTQYF
.	.	TRBV28	TRBJ1-3	TGTGCCAGCAGTTCACCTAAACGGGGCTCTGGAAACACCATATATTTT	CASSSPKRGSGNTIYF
.	.	TRBV10-1	TRBJ2-1	TGCGCCAGCAGTGGGACACTATACAATGAGCAGTTCTTC	CASSGTLYNEQFF
.	.	TRBV10-1	TRBJ1-5	TGCGCCAGCAGTGAGACAGGGTTTCAGCCCCAGCATTTT	CASSETGFQPQHF
.	.	TRBV28	TRBJ1-4	TGTGCCAGCAGTTTTGGGCAGATAAATGAAAAACTGTTTTTT	CASSFGQINEKLFF
.	TRBD1	TRBV18	TRBJ2-6	TGTGCCAGCTCACCACTTGGGACAGGGGACCTCTCTGGGGCCAACGTCCTGACTTTC	CASSPLGTGDLSGANVLTF
.	.	TRBV7-2	TRBJ2-1	TGTGCCAGCAGCTTAGCAGGTAGCGGAACCTACAATGAGCAGTTCTTC	CASSLAGSGTYNEQFF
.	TRBD1	TRBV9	TRBJ1-1	TGTGCCAGCAGCGCCAGACAGGGGGGGAAAATGAACACTGAAGCTTTCTTT	CASSARQGGKMNTEAFF